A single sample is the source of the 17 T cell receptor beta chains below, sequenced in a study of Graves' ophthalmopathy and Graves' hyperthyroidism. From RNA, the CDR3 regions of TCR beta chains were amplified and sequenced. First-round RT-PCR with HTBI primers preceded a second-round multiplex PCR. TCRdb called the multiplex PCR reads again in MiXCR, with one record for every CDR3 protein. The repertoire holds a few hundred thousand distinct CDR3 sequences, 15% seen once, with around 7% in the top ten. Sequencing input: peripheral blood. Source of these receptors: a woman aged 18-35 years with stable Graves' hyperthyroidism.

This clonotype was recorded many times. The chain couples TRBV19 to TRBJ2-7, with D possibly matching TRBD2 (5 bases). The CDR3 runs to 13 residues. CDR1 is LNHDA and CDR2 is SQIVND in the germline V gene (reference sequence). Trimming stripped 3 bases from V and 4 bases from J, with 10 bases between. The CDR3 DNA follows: TGTGCCAGTAGTATGATTGAGGGTTACGAGCAGTACTTC. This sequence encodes CASSMIEGYEQYF.

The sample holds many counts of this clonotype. The CDR3 region is CATSDSWHAYGYTF. The CDR3 DNA sequence: TGTGCCACCAGTGATTCATGGCACGCCTATGGCTACACCTTC. This chain connects TRBV24-1 to TRBJ1-2; D uncertain. Trimming shortened V by 2 bases and J by 4 bases, and 10 bases separated the two germline ends. The CDR3 length is 14 residues. Germline CDR1 and CDR2: KGHDR and SFDVKD.

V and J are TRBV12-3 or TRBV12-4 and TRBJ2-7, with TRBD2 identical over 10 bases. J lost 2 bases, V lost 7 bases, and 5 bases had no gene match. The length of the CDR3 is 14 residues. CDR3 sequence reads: CASTTLAGPYEQYF. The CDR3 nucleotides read TGTGCCAGCACCACACTAGCGGGGCCCTACGAGCAGTACTTC.

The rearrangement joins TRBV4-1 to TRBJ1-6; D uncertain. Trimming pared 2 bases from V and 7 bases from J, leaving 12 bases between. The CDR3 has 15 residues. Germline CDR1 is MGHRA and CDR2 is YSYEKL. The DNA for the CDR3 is TGCGCCAGCAGCCAAAAAGGGAGGGAGAATTCACCCCTCCACTTT. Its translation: CASSQKGRENSPLHF.

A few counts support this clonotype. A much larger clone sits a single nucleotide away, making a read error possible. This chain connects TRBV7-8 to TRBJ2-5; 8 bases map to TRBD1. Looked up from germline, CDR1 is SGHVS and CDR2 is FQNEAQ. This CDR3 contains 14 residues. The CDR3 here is CANAEDRASETKYF. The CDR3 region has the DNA TGTGCCAACGCGGAGGACAGGGCTTCGGAGACCAAGTACTTC.

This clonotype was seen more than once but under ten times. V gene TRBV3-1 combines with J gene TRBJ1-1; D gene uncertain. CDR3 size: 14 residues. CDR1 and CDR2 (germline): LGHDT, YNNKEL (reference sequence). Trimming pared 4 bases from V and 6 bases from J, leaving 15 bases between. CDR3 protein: CASSPRHTPAEAFF. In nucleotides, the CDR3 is TGTGCCAGCAGCCCCCGCCATACCCCGGCTGAAGCTTTCTTT.

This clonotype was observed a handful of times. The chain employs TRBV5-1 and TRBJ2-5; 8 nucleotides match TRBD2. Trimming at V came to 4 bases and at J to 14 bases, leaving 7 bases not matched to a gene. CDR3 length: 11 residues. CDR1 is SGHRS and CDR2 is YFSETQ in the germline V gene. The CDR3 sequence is CASSGPGGRYF. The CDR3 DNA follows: TGCGCCAGCAGCGGACCGGGGGGGCGTTACTTC.

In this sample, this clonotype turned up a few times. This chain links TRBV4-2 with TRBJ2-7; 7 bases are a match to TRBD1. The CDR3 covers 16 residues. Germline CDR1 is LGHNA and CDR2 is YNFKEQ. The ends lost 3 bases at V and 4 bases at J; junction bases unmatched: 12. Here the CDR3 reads CASSHPGDSGSYEQYF. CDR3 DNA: TGTGCCAGCAGCCACCCTGGGGACAGCGGTTCATACGAGCAGTACTTC.

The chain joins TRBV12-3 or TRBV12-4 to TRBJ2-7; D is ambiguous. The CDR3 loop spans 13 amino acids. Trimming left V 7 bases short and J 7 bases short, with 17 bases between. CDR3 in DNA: TGTGCCAGCACAGGTGTATCGAAGGGTGAGCAGTACTTC. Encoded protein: CASTGVSKGEQYF.

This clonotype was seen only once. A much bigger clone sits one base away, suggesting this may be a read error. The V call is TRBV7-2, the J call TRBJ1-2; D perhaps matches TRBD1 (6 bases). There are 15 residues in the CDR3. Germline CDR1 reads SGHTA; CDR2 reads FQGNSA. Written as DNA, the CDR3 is TGTGCCAGCATCTTAAGGAGGGACATACGAGGGGGCTACACCTTC. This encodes CASILRRDIRGGYTF.

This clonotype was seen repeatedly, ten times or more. CDR3 DNA: TGTGCCAGCAGTTTTGAAGTCACCGGGGAGCTGTTTTTT. It is translated as CASSFEVTGELFF. The chain has TRBV6-2 or TRBV6-3 and TRBJ2-2; no definite D call. Germline-derived CDR1 and CDR2 are MNHEY and SVGEGT. V lost 4 bases and J 4 bases, leaving 7 bases between the germline ends. The CDR3 runs to 13 residues.

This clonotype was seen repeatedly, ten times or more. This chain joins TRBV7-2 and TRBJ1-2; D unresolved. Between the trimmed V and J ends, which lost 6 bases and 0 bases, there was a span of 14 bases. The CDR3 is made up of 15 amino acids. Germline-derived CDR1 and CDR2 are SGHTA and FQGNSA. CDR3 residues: CASRHQTAANYGYTF. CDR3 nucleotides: TGTGCCAGCAGACACCAGACGGCAGCTAACTATGGCTACACCTTC.

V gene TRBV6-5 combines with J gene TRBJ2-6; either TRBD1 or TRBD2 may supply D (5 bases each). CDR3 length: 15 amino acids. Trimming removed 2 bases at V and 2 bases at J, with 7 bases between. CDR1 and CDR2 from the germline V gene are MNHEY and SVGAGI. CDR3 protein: CASSYGDPGANVLTF. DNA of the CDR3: TGTGCCAGCAGTTACGGGGACCCTGGGGCCAACGTCCTGACTTTC.

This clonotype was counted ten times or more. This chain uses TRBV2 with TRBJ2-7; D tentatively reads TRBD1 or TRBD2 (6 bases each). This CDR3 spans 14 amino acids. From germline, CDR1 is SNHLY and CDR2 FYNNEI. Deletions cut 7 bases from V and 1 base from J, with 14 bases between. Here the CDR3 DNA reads TGTGCCAGCAAAAACGGGGGCGCATCCTACGAGCAGTACTTC. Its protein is CASKNGGASYEQYF.

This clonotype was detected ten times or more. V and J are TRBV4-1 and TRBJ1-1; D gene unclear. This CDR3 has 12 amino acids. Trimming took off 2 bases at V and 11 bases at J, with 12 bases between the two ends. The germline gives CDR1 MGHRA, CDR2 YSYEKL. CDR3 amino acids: CASSQPLGHAFF. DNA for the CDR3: TGCGCCAGCAGCCAACCTCTGGGCCACGCTTTCTTT.

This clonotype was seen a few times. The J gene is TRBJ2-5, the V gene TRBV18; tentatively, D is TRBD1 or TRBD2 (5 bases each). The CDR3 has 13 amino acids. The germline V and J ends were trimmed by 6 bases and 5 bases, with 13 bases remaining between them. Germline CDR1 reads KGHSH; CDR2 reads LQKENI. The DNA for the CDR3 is TGTGCCAGCTCTCAGGGAGTAGGGGAGACCCAGTACTTC. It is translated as CASSQGVGETQYF. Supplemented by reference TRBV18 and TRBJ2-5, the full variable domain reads NAGVMQNPRHLVRRRGQEARLRCSPMKGHSHVYWYRQLPEEGLKFMVYLQKENIIDESGMPKERFSAEFPKEGPSILRIQQVVRGDSAAYFCASSQGVGETQYFGPGTRLLVL.

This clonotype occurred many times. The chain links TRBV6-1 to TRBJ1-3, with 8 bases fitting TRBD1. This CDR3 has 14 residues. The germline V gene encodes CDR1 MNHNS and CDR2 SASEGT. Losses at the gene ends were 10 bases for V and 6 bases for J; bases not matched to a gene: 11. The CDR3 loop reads CATNDDRGLNTIYF. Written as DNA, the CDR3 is TGTGCCACCAATGACGACAGGGGATTAAACACCATATATTTT.